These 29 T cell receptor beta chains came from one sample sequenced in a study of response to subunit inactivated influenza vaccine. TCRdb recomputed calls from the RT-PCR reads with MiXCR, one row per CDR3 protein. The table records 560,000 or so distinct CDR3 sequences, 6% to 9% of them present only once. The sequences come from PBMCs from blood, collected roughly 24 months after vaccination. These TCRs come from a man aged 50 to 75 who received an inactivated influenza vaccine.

CDR3 bases: TGTGCCAGCTCACCACCTACTCTACTGGCTAACTATGGCTACACCTTC. This codes for CASSPPTLLANYGYTF. The chain couples TRBV18 to TRBJ1-2; no clear D. The CDR3 extends over 16 amino acids. Germline CDR1 is KGHSH and CDR2 is LQKENI. Trimming left V 0 bases short and J 0 bases short, with 11 bases between.

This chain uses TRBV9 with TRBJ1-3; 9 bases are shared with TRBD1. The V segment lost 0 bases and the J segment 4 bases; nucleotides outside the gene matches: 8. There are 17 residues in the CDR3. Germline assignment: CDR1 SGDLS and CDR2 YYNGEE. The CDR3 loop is CASSVESYRGHGNTIYF. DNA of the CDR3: TGTGCCAGCAGCGTAGAATCGTACAGGGGGCACGGAAACACCATATATTTT.

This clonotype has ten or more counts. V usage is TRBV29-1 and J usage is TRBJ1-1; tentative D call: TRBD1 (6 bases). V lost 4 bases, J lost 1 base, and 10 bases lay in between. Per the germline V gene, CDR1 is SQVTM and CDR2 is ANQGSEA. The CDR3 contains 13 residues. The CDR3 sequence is CSVVRGTNTEAFF. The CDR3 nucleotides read TGCAGCGTTGTGAGGGGGACGAACACTGAAGCTTTCTTT.

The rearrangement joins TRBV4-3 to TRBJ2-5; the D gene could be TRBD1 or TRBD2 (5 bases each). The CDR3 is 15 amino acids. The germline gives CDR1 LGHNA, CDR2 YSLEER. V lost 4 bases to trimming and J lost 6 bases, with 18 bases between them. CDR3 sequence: CASSPGTSPEQTQYF. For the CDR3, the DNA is TGCGCCAGCAGCCCCGGGACCAGTCCCGAACAGACCCAGTACTTC.

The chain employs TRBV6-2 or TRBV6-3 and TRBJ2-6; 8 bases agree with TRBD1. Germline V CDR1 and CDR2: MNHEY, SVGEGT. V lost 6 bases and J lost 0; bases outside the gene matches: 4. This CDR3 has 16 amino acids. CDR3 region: CASRTGVSSGANVLTF. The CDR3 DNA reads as TGTGCCAGCAGGACAGGGGTTAGCTCTGGGGCCAACGTCCTGACTTTC.

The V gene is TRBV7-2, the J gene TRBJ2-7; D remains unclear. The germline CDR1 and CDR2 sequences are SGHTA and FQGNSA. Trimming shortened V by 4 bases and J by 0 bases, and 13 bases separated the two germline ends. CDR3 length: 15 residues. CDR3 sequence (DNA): TGTGCCAGCAGCTCGTACAGTTACTACTCCTACGAGCAGTACTTC. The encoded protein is CASSSYSYYSYEQYF.

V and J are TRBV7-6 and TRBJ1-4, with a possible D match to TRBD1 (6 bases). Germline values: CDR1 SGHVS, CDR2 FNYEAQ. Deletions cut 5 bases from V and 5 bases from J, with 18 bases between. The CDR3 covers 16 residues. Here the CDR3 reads CASSHETGFSNEKLFF. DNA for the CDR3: TGTGCCAGCAGCCACGAGACAGGTTTTTCAAATGAAAAACTGTTTTTT.

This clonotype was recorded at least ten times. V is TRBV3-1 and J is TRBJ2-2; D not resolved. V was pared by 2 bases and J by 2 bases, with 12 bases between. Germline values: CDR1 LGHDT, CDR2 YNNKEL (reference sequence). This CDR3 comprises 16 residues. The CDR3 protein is CASSQSFGSNTGELFF. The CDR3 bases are TGTGCCAGCAGCCAAAGTTTCGGAAGTAACACCGGGGAGCTGTTTTTT.

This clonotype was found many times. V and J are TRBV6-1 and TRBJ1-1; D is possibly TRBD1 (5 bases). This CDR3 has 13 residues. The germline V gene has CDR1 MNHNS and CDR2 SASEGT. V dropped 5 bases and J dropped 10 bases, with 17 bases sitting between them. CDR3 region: CASSPYLTGPAFF. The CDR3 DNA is TGTGCCAGCAGTCCATATCTAACAGGACCAGCTTTCTTT.

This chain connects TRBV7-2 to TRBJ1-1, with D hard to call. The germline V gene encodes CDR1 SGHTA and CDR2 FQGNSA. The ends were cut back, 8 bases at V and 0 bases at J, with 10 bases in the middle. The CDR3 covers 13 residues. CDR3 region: CASGKVLNTEAFF. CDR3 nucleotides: TGTGCCAGCGGAAAAGTCTTGAACACTGAAGCTTTCTTT.

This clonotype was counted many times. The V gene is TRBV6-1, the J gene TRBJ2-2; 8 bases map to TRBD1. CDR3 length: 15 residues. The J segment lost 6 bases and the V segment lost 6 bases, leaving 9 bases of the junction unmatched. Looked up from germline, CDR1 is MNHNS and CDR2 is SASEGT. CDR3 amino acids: CASRVTGGTAGELFF. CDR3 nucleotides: TGTGCCAGCAGAGTTACAGGGGGAACGGCCGGGGAGCTGTTTTTT.

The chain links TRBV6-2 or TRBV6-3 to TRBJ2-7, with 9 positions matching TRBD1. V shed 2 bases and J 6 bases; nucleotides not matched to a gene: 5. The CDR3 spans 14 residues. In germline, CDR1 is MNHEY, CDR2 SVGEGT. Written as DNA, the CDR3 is TGTGCCAGCAGTTACCTAGGACAGGGGTTCGAGCAGTACTTC. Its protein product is CASSYLGQGFEQYF.

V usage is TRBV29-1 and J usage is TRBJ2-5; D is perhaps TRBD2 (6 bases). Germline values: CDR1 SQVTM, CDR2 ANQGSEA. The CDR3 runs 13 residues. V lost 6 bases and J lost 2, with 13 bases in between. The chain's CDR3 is CSVSGLAQETQYF. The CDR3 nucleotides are TGCAGCGTGTCGGGACTTGCACAAGAGACCCAGTACTTC. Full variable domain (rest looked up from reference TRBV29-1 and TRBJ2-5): SAVISQKPSRDICQRGTSLTIQCQVDSQVTMMFWYRQQPGQSLTLIATANQGSEATYESGFVIDKFPISRPNLTFSTLTVSNMSPEDSSIYLCSVSGLAQETQYFGPGTRLLVL.

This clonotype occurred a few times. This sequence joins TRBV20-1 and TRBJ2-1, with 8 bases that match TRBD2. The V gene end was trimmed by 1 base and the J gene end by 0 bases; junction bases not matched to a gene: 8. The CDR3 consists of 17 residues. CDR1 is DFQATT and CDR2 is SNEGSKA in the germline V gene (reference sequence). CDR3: CSARVAGGRSSYNEQFF. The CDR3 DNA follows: TGCAGTGCTAGAGTGGCGGGAGGCCGGAGCTCCTACAATGAGCAGTTCTTC.

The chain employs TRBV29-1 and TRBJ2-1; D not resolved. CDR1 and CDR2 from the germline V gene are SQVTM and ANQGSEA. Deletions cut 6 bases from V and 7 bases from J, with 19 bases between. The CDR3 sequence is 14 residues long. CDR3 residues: CSVSTAAAGNEQFF. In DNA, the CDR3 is TGCAGCGTCTCAACAGCAGCCGCCGGGAATGAGCAGTTCTTC.

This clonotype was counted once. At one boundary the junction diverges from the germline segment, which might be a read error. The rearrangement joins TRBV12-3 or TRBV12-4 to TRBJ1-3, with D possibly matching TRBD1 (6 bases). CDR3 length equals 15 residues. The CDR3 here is CASTNRELTGNTVYF. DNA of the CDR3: TGTGCCAGCACAAACAGGGAACTAACTGGAAACACCGTATATTTT.

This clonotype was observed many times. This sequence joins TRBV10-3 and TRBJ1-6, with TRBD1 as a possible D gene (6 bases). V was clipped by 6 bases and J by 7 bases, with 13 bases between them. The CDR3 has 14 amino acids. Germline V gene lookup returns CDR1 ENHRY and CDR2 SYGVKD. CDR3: CAISRGGGNSPLHF. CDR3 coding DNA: TGTGCCATCAGCCGAGGGGGAGGGAATTCACCCCTCCACTTT.

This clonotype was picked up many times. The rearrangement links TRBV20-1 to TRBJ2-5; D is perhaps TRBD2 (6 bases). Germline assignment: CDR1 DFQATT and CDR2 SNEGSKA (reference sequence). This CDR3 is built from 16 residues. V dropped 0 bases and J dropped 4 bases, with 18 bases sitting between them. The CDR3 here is CSARDFGTAGIETQYF. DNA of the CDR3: TGCAGTGCTAGAGATTTTGGTACAGCGGGCATAGAGACCCAGTACTTC.

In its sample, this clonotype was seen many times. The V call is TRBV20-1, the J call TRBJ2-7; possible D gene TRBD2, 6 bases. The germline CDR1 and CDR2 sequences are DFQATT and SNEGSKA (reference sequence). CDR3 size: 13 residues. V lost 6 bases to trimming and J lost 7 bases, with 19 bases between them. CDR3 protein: CSAPVGSAWEQYF. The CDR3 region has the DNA TGCAGTGCCCCAGTCGGGAGTGCTTGGGAGCAGTACTTC.

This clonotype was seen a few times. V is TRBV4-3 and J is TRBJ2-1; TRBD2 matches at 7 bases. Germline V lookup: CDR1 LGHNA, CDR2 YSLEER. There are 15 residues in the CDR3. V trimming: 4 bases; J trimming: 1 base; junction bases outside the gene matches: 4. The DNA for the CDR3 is TGCGCCAGCAGCCGCCAGCGGGAATCCTACAATGAGCAGTTCTTC. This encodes CASSRQRESYNEQFF.

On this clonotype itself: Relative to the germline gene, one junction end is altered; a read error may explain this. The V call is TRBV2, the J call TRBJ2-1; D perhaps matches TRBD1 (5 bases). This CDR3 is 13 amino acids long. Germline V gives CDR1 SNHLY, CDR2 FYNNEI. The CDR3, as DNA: TGTGCCAGCAGTGTCAGGGCTGGCGATGACCAGTTCTTC. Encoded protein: CASSVRAGDDQFF.

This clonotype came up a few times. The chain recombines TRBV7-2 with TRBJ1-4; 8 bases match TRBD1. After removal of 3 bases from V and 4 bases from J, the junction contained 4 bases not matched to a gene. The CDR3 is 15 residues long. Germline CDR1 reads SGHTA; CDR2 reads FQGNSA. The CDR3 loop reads CASSFRGQSNEKLFF. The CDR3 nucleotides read TGTGCCAGCAGCTTCAGGGGGCAAAGTAATGAAAAACTGTTTTTT.

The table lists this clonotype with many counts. The DNA of the CDR3 is TGTGCCAGCAGGGGGTCAAGGAGACGCTCCTACGAGCAGTACTTC. Translation: CASRGSRRRSYEQYF. This rearrangement joins TRBV11-2 to TRBJ2-7; D uncertain. Germline V gene sequence: CDR1 SGHAT, CDR2 FQNNGV. This CDR3 region has 15 residues. Trimming removed 6 bases at V and 0 bases at J, with 15 bases between.

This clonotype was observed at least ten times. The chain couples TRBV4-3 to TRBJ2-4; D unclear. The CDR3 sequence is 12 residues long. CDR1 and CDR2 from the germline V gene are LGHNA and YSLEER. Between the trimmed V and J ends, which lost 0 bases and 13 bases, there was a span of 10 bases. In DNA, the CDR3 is TGCGCCAGCAGCCAAGACCGGTCTCGGCAGTACTTC. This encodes CASSQDRSRQYF.

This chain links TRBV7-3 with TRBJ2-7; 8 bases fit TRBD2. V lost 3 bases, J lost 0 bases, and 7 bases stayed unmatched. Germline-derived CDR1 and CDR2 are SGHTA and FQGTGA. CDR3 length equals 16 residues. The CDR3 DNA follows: TGTGCCAGCAGCTTGACTAGCGCTAGTAGCTCCTACGAGCAGTACTTC. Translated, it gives CASSLTSASSSYEQYF.

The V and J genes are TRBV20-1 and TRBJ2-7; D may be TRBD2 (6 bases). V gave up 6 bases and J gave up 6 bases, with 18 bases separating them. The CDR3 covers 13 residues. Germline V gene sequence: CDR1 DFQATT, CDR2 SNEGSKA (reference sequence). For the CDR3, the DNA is TGCAGTGCCCCGCGGGGTGGACTGTTCGAGCAGTACTTC. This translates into CSAPRGGLFEQYF.

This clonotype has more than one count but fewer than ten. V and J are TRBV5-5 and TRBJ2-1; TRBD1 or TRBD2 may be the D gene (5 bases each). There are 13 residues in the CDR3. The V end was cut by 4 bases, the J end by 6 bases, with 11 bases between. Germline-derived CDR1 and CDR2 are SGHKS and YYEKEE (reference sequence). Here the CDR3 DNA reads TGTGCCAGCAGCCTGATGGGGGTCAATGAGCAGTTCTTC. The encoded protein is CASSLMGVNEQFF.

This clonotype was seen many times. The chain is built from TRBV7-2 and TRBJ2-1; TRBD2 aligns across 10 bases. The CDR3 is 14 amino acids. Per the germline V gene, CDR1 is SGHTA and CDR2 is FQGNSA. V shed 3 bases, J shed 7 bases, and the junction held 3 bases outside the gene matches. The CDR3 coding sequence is TGTGCCAGCAGCTTCCAGCGGGGGGGTAATGAGCAGTTCTTC. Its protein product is CASSFQRGGNEQFF. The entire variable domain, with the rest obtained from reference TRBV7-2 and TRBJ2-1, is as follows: GAGVSQSPSNKVTEKGKDVELRCDPISGHTALYWYRQSLGQGLEFLIYFQGNSAPDKSGLPSDRFSAERTGGSVSTLTIQRTQQEDSAVYLCASSFQRGGNEQFFGPGTRLTVL.

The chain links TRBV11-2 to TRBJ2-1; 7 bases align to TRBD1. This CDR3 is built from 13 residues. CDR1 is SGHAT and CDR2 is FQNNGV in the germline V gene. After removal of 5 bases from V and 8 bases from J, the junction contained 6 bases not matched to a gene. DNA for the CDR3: TGTGCCAGCAGCCAGACAGGGATCGATGAGCAGTTCTTC. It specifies CASSQTGIDEQFF. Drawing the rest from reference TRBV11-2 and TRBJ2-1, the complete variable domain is EAGVAQSPRYKIIEKRQSVAFWCNPISGHATLYWYQQILGQGPKLLIQFQNNGVVDDSQLPKDRFSAERLKGVDSTLKIQPAKLEDSAVYLCASSQTGIDEQFFGPGTRLTVL.